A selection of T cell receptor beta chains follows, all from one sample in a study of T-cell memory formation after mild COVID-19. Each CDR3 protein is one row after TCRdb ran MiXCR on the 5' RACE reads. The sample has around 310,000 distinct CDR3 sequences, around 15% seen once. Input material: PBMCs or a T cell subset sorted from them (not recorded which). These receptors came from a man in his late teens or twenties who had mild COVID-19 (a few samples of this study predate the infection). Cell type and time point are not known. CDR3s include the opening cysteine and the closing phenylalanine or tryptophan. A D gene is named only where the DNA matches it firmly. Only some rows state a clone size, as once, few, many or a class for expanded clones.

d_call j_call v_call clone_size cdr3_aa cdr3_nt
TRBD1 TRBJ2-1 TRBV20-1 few CSARADRGRGPYNEQFF TGCAGTGCTAGAGCCGATAGGGGGCGCGGACCCTACAATGAGCAGTTCTTC
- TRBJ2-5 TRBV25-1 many CASSEKTMQETQYF TGTGCCAGCAGTGAAAAAACAATGCAAGAGACCCAGTACTTC
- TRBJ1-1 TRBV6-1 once CASSAGTWNTEAFF TGTGCCAGCAGTGCCGGGACGTGGAACACTGAAGCTTTCTTT
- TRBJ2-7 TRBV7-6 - CASSISDSYEQYF TGTGCCAGCAGCATTAGCGACTCCTACGAGCAGTACTTC
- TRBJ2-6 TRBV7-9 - CASSLAYPGANVLTF TGTGCCAGCAGCTTAGCTTACCCTGGGGCCAACGTCCTGACTTTC
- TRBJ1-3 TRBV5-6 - CASSLRRLEGFGNTIYF TGTGCCAGCAGCTTGCGAAGGTTGGAGGGATTCGGAAACACCATATATTTT
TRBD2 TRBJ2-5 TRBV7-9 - CASSLNPTLAGGPETQYF TGTGCCAGCAGCTTAAACCCGACACTAGCGGGGGGGCCGGAGACCCAGTACTTC
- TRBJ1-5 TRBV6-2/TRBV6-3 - CASSYSDRNQPQHF TGTGCCAGCAGTTACTCGGACAGAAATCAGCCCCAGCATTTT
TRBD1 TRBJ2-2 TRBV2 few CASSRQGPGELFF TGTGCCAGCAGCAGACAGGGTCCCGGGGAGCTGTTTTTT
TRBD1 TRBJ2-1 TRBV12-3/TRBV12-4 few CASSGTGGSYNEQFF TGTGCCAGCAGTGGTACAGGGGGATCCTACAATGAGCAGTTCTTC
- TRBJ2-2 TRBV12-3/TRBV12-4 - CASSFGLGTGELFF TGTGCCAGCAGTTTTGGGCTCGGGACCGGGGAGCTGTTTTTT
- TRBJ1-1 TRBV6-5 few CASTEAFF TGTGCCAGCACTGAAGCTTTCTTT
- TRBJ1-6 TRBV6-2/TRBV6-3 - CASSYSGAGSLHF TGTGCCAGCAGTTACTCTGGGGCAGGGAGCCTCCACTTT
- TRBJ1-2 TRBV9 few CASSVEPGTPVYGYTF TGTGCCAGCAGCGTAGAACCCGGGACACCAGTCTATGGCTACACCTTC
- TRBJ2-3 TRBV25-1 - CASSDPGREDTQYF TGTGCCAGCAGTGACCCTGGCAGGGAGGATACGCAGTATTTT
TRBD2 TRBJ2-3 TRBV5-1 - CASSPGLAVSTDTQYF TGCGCCAGCAGCCCAGGACTAGCGGTGAGCACAGATACGCAGTATTTT
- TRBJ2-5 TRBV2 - CASSESGPQETQYF TGTGCCAGCAGTGAATCAGGACCCCAAGAGACCCAGTACTTC
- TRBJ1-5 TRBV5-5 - CASSFMPSGVSGQPQHF TGTGCCAGCAGCTTTATGCCCTCCGGTGTGTCAGGCCAGCCCCAGCATTTT
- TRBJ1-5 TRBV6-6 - CASFHRAGRPQHF TGTGCCAGCTTTCACAGGGCCGGGAGGCCCCAGCATTTT
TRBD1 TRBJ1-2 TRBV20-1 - CSASGYMTGTYGYTF TGCAGTGCTAGTGGGTACATGACAGGGACGTATGGCTACACCTTC
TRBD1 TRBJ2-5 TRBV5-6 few CASSWLGQGAETQYF TGTGCCAGCAGCTGGCTGGGACAGGGGGCAGAGACCCAGTACTTC
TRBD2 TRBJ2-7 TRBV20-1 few CSARPAGSRYTEQYF TGCAGTGCTAGGCCAGCGGGGTCTAGGTATACCGAGCAGTACTTC
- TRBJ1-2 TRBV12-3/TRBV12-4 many CASSFLGSYGYTF TGTGCCAGCAGTTTCCTGGGGAGCTATGGCTACACCTTC